Following are 16 T cell receptor beta chains from one sample sequenced in a study of shared clonotypes between healthy human individuals. Libraries were prepared by immunoSEQ multiplex PCR; TCRdb keeps only in-frame clonotypes and omits some of them. In the table there are about 670,000 clones, roughly 78% of which are singletons. The sample taken for sequencing was memory CD4+ T cells sorted from blood. The subset is: CD45RA-negative fraction. The source is a woman aged 25 to 45 in good health.

This chain uses TRBV7-9 with TRBJ2-7; TRBD2 is a possible D gene (6 bases). The CDR3 consists of 18 residues. Germline assignment: CDR1 SEHNR and CDR2 FQNEAQ (reference sequence). Trimming shortened V by 0 bases and J by 5 bases, and 23 bases separated the two germline ends. The CDR3 DNA reads as TGTGCCAGCAGCTTAGCCCGAAGTAGTAGCGGATGGGATGACGAGCAGTACTTC. As protein: CASSLARSSSGWDDEQYF.

V is TRBV29-1 and J is TRBJ2-1; 9 nucleotides match TRBD2. This CDR3 comprises 15 residues. With 1 base clipped from V and 6 bases from J, the junction kept 7 bases outside the gene matches. Germline V gene data show CDR1 as SQVTM and CDR2 as ANQGSEA. The CDR3 loop reads CSVEGETSGGNEQFF. The CDR3 region has the DNA TGCAGCGTTGAAGGAGAGACTAGCGGAGGCAATGAGCAGTTCTTC.

The chain couples TRBV30 to TRBJ2-7; no definite D call. Per the germline V gene, CDR1 is GTSNPN and CDR2 is SVGIG (reference sequence). The ends were cut back, 4 bases at V and 5 bases at J, with 12 bases in the middle. The CDR3 has 12 residues. CDR3 DNA sequence: TGTGCCTGGACGAAGGGTGGCGACGAGCAGTACTTC. It yields the protein CAWTKGGDEQYF.

This rearrangement joins TRBV2 to TRBJ2-5; no definite D call. With 3 bases removed from V and 1 base from J, the gap between germline ends came to 6 bases. CDR3 size: 13 residues. Germline lookup yields CDR1 SNHLY and CDR2 FYNNEI. This CDR3 reads CASSEVTQETQYF. The DNA for the CDR3 is TGTGCCAGCAGTGAGGTGACCCAAGAGACCCAGTACTTC. The whole variable domain, filled in from reference TRBV2 and TRBJ2-5, reads EPEVTQTPSHQVTQMGQEVILRCVPISNHLYFYWYRQILGQKVEFLVSFYNNEISEKSEIFDDQFSVERPDGSNFTLKIRSTKLEDSAMYFCASSEVTQETQYFGPGTRLLVL.

The genes are TRBV14 and TRBJ1-1; D is undetermined. V lost 2 bases, J lost 5 bases, and 9 bases lay in between. This CDR3 has 13 amino acids. Germline V gene data show CDR1 as SGHDN and CDR2 as FVKESK. The CDR3 here is CASSQHQDTEAFF. CDR3 in DNA: TGTGCCAGCAGCCAACACCAGGATACTGAAGCTTTCTTT.

The V and J genes are TRBV30 and TRBJ2-3; 13 nucleotides match TRBD2. Trimming at V came to 0 bases and at J to 0 bases, leaving 3 bases not matched to a gene. This CDR3 is built from 17 residues. The germline gives CDR1 GTSNPN, CDR2 SVGIG (reference sequence). The CDR3: CAWSVPGLAGSTDTQYF. The CDR3 DNA reads as TGTGCCTGGAGTGTACCGGGACTAGCGGGGAGCACAGATACGCAGTATTTT.

V gene TRBV25-1 combines with J gene TRBJ2-1; tentative D call: TRBD2 (5 bases). CDR3 length: 11 amino acids. Between the trimmed V and J ends, which lost 7 bases and 10 bases, there was a span of 11 bases. The germline CDR1 and CDR2 sequences are MGHDK and SYGVNS. DNA of the CDR3: TGTGCCAGCACCCGGGATTGGGAGCAGTTCTTC. It is translated as CASTRDWEQFF.

The rearrangement links TRBV13 to TRBJ2-1; 9 bases match TRBD1. Germline-derived CDR1 and CDR2 are PRHDT and FYEKMQ (reference sequence). V shed 5 bases and J 9 bases; nucleotides not matched to a gene: 14. The CDR3 loop spans 16 amino acids. CDR3 sequence reads: CASSGQGYRELGEQFF. The CDR3 DNA reads TGTGCCAGCAGCGGACAGGGGTACAGAGAGTTGGGTGAGCAGTTCTTC.

The chain combines TRBV28 with TRBJ1-1, with 7 bases that match TRBD1. Germline V gene lookup returns CDR1 MDHEN and CDR2 SYDVKM. The CDR3 is made up of 15 amino acids. The ends lost 7 bases at V and 0 bases at J; junction bases unmatched: 8. This chain's CDR3 is CASKGSGTVNTEAFF. CDR3 sequence (DNA): TGTGCCAGCAAGGGCAGCGGGACAGTGAACACTGAAGCTTTCTTT.

This clone was recorded once. The chain has TRBV5-1 and TRBJ2-5; D might be TRBD2 (5 bases). The closer fit of TRBJ2-7 to the DNA end suggests the J call may be wrong. Germline CDR1 is SGHRS and CDR2 is YFSETQ. CDR3 length: 13 residues. The CDR3 loop is CASSLGGSNEQYF. CDR3 nucleotides: TGCGCCAGCAGCTTGGGAGGGTCGAACGAGCAGTACTTC.

The rearrangement joins TRBV10-2 to TRBJ2-7; TRBD1 matches 7 bases. Germline-derived CDR1 and CDR2 are WSHSY and SAAADI. This CDR3 is built from 13 residues. V was clipped by 5 bases and J by 4 bases; unmatched bases: 5. The CDR3 nucleotides are TGCGCCAGCAGTCGGGACAGCCGATACGAGCAGTACTTC. Residues: CASSRDSRYEQYF.

The chain carries TRBV29-1 and TRBJ1-1; D is ambiguous. V was pared by 4 bases and J by 6 bases, with 18 bases between. This CDR3 has 14 amino acids. Per germline, CDR1 SQVTM and CDR2 ANQGSEA. CDR3 in amino acids: CSVVSPISNAEAFF. CDR3 bases: TGCAGCGTTGTCTCACCCATCTCTAATGCTGAAGCTTTCTTT.

Concerning this clone itself: Within the sample, other DNA sequences also encode this same CDR3. V is TRBV19 and J is TRBJ2-3; tentative D call: TRBD1 (6 bases). V lost 3 bases to trimming and J lost 2 bases, with 9 bases between them. Per the germline V gene, CDR1 is LNHDA and CDR2 is SQIVND (reference sequence). This CDR3 spans 14 amino acids. Written as DNA, the CDR3 is TGTGCCAGTAGTATTGGGACACCCACAGATACGCAGTATTTT. It yields the protein CASSIGTPTDTQYF. The variable domain in full, completed from reference TRBV19 and TRBJ2-3, reads DGGITQSPKYLFRKEGQNVTLSCEQNLNHDAMYWYRQDPGQGLRLIYYSQIVNDFQKGDIAEGYSVSREKKESFPLTVTSAQKNPTAFYLCASSIGTPTDTQYFGPGTRLTVL.

The V and J genes are TRBV9 and TRBJ2-7; 7 positions match TRBD2. The V gene's germline CDR1 is SGDLS and CDR2 YYNGEE. There are 12 residues in the CDR3. J gave up 8 bases and V 2 bases, and 4 bases lay outside the gene matches. CDR3 region: CASSVPGGKQYF. CDR3 sequence (DNA): TGTGCCAGCAGCGTCCCCGGGGGGAAGCAGTACTTC.

The rearrangement links TRBV30 to TRBJ2-2; 8 positions agree with TRBD1. The CDR3 runs 14 residues. Germline-derived CDR1 and CDR2 are GTSNPN and SVGIG (reference sequence). Germline trimming cut 5 bases from V and 0 bases from J; bases unmatched to any gene: 2. CDR3 DNA: TGTGCCTGGCCGGACAGGGCGAACACCGGGGAGCTGTTTTTT. It specifies CAWPDRANTGELFF.

The chain uses TRBV9 and TRBJ2-2, with 8 bases identical to TRBD1. The CDR3 has 15 residues. V was clipped by 7 bases and J by 6 bases; unmatched bases: 11. Germline V gives CDR1 SGDLS, CDR2 YYNGEE. The CDR3 reads CASGRGQGLPGELFF. CDR3 nucleotide sequence: TGTGCCAGCGGGAGAGGACAGGGCTTGCCCGGGGAGCTGTTTTTT. Looking up the rest from reference TRBV9 and TRBJ2-2 gives the full variable domain: DSGVTQTPKHLITATGQRVTLRCSPRSGDLSVYWYQQSLDQGLQFLIQYYNGEERAKGNILERFSAQQFPDLHSELNLSSLELGDSALYFCASGRGQGLPGELFFGEGSRLTVL.